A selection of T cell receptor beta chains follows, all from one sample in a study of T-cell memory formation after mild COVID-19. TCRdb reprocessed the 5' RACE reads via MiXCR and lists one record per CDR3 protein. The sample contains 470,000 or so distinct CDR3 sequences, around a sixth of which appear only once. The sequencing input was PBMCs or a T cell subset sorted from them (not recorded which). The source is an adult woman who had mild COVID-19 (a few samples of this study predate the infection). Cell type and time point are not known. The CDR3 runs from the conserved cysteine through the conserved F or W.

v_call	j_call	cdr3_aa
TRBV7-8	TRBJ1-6	CASSPDRVYSYNSPLHF
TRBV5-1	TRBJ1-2	CASSEGQPPNYGYTF
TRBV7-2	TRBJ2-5	CASSPGGREGLVETQYF
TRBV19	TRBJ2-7	CASSAGTSGRYEQYF
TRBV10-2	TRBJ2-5	CASSGIATQYF
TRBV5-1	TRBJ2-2	CASSRNPRVQGYTGELFF
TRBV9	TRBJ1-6	CASSGMGQDSPLHF
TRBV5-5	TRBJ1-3	CASSLDLSAGNTIYF
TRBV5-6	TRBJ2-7	CASSFGQGRTWEQYF
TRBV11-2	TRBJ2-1	CASSLIGTSGSEQFF
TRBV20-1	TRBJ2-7	CSARVRGDGEQYF
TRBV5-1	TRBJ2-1	CASSGFTSDEQFF
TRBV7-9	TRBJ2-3	CASSPKDTQYF
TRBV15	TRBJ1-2	CATSRDAYGYTF
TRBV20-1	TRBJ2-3	CSARIPDTQYF
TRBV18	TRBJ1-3	CASSPASGNTIYF
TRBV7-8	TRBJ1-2	CASSLAPGTGPYGYTF
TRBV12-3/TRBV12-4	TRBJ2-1	CASSKQGNEQFF
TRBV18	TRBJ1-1	CASSTRAGGGNTEAFF
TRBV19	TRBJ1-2	CASSFGVHGGYTF
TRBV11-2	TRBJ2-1	CASSRGQTENEQFF
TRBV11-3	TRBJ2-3	CASSPGLAGGGGTDTQYF
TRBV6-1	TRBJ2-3	CASSEGKLPLTDTQYF
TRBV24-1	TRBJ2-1	CATSTPGGALVEQFF
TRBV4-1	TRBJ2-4	CASSQDLGTGGLEAKNIQYF
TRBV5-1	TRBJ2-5	CASSLALVGPETQYF
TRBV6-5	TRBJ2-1	CASSYPHRLAGGTYNEQFF
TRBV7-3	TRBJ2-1	CASSIQAYNEQFF
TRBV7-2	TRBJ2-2	CASSVDRMNTGELFF
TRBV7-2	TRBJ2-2	CASSSRGTGELFF
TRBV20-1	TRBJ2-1	CSARNRRTFEQFF
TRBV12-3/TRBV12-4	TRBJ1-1	CASSLLTGEAFF
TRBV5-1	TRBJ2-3	CASSLDYGTQYF
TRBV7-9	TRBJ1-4	CASSLEVRKLFF
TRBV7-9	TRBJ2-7	CASGGGRAQYF
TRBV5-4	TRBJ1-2	CASSLEGIRYGYTF
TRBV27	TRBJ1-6	CASSNNRALHF
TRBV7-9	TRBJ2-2	CASSLGPSGSTGELFF
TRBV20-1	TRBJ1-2	CSAREQGRTEDGYTF
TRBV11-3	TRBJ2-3	CASSSGGVRGTDTQYF
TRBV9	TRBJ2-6	CASSVLASGANVLTF
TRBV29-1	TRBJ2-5	CSASGTSGSLIGGETQYF
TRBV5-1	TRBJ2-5	CASSAGRLVKETQYF
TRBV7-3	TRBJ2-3	CASSFDTGASTDTQYF
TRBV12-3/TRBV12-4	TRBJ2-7	CASSFEQGGSYEQYF
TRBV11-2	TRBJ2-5	CASSPLISETQYF
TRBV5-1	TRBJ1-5	CASSWGTENQPQHF
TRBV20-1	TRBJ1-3	CSAPGTRSGNTIYF
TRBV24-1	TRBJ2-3	CATSDGLAGAYTDDTQYF
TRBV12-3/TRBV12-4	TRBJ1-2	CASSFSGGYGYTF
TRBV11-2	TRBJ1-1	CASRPGVFNEAFF